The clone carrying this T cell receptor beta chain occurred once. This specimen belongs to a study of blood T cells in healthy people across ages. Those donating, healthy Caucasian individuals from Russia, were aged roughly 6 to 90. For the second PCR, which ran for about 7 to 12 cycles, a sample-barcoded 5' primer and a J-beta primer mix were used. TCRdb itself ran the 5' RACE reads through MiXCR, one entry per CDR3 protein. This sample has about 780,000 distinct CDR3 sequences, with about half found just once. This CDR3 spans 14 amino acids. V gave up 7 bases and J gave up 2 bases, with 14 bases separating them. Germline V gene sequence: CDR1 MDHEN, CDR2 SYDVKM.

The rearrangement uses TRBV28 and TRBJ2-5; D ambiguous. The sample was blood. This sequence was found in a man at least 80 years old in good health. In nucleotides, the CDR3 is TGTGCCAGCACTTTGGCAGGTGTACAAGAGACCCAGTACTTC. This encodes CASTLAGVQETQYF.